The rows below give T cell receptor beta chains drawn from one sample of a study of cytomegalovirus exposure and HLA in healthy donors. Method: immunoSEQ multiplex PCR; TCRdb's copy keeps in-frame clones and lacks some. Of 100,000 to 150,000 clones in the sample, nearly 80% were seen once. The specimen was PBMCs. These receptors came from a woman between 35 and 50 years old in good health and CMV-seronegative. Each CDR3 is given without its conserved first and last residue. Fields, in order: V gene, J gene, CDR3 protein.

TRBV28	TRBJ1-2	ASRDPGGDRAWGYT
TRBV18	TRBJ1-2	ASSPTDSSYGYT
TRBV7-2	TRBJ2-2	ASSQEASGNTGELF
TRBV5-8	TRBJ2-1	ASSLWGGRAYNEQF
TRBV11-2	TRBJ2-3	ASSQGRGRLKGPDTQY
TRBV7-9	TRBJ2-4	ASSLAGQGLAKNIQY
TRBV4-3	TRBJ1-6	ASSQDWGRLNNSPLH
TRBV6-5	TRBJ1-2	ASSYGGGGNYGYT
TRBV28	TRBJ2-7	ASSSAIDWNYEQY
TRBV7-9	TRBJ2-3	ASSPFFGGGITDTQY
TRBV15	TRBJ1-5	ATSRDRVQGAIQPQH
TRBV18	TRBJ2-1	ASSPPGLASYNEQF
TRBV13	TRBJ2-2	ASSVTGQGGGELF
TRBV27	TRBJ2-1	ASSPAGLAVDYNEQF
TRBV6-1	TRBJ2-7	AAGGAYEQY
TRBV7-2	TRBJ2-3	ASSSWGGTDTQY
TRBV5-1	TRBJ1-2	ASSLEGGHYGYT
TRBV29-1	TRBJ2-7	SGGTGGGEQY
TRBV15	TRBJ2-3	ATSKGEGTDTQY
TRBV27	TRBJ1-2	ASSLRQGTMGYT
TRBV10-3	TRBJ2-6	AISDRGNGLT
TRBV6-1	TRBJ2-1	AISDRGGPWEQF
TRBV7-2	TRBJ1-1	ASSSRTGETEAF
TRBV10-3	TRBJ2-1	AIKFRDREGGEQF
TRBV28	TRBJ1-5	ASQGSQPQH
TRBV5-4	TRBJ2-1	ASSPLGGVNEQF
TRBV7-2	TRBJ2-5	ASSPLGGSGNPLRKTQY
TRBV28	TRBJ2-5	ASSLNTGDETQY
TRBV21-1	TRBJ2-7	ASSPPPTGGLDEQY
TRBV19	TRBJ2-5	ASSIGGGAETQY
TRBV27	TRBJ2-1	ASSFRGLGGEGDEQF
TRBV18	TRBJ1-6	ASSPGSDRLNSPLH
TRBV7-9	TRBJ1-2	ASRSMRGGRGYGYT
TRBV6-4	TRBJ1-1	ASSAGRGTEAF
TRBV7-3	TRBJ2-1	ASSPNGLAGGQYNEQF
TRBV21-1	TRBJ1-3	ASSKLGCSGNTIY
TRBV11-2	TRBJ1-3	ASSLGVRARGNTIY
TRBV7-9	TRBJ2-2	SSSPVTGTGPYNTGELF
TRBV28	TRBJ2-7	ASSLFTGSYEQY
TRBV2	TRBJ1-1	ASSRTGGATEAF
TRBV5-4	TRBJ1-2	ASSLWQGSGYT
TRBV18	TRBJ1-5	ASSPSRGNQPQH
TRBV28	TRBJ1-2	ASSLEGGPGYT
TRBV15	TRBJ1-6	ATSREGDNSPLH
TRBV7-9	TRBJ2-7	ASSFRGGLYEQY
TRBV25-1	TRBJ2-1	ASSRASGHPHEQF
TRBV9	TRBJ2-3	ASSARGSTDTQY
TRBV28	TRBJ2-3	ASSSLGLALFSDTQY
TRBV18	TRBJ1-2	ASSPREGAGYT
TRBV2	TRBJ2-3	ASSDPTGRYRSTSTDTQY
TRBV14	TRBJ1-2	ASSQAEPGWGYT
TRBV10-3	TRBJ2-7	AMGGTIGEQY
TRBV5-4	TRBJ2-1	ASSSPAGAKDEQF
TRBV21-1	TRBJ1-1	ASSKGQGAPGDTEAF
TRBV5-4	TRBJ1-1	ASSGQGRMNTEAF
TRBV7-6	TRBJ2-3	ASSLSEDTQY
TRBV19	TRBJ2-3	ASTSSWLPDTQY
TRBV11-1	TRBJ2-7	ASSLEYSPYEQY
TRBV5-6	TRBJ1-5	ASSFGQYSNQPQH